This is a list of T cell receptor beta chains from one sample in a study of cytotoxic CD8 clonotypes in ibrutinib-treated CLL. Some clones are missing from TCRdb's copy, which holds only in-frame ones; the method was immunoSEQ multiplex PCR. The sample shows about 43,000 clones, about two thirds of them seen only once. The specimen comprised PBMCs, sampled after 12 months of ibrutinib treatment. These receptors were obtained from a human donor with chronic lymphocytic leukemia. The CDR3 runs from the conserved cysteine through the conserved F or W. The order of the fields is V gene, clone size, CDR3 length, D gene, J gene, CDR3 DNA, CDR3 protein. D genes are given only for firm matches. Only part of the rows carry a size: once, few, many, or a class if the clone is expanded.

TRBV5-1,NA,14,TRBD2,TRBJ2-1,TGCGCCAGCAGCTTGGGGACTAGCCACAATGAGCAGTTCTTC,CASSLGTSHNEQFF
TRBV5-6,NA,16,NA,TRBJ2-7,TGTGCCAGCAGCTTCGGTGACAGGTTTAGCTCCTACGAGCAGTACTTC,CASSFGDRFSSYEQYF
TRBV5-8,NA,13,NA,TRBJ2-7,TGTGCCAGCAGCTTGGGAGCAGGCTACGAGCAGTACTTC,CASSLGAGYEQYF
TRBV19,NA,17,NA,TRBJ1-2,TGTGCCAGTAGTATAGTTGGAGGCTTCACAGATAACTATGGCTACACCTTC,CASSIVGGFTDNYGYTF
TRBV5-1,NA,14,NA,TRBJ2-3,TGCGCCAGCAGCTTGGGGGCAGCCACAGATACGCAGTATTTT,CASSLGAATDTQYF
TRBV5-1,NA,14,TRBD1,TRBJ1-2,TGCGCCAGCAGCGGAGGGGGCAGGGCCTATGGCTACACCTTC,CASSGGGRAYGYTF
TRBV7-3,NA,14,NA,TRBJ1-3,TGTGCCAGCAGCTTAGAAGGATCTGGAAACACCATATATTTT,CASSLEGSGNTIYF
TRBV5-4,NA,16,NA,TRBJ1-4,TGTGCCAGCAGCGTTGATTTGGACAGAGATAATGAAAAACTGTTTTTT,CASSVDLDRDNEKLFF
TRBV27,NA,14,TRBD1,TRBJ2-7,TGTGCCAGCAGTTTAGGGACAGGGGGCAACGAGCAGTACTTC,CASSLGTGGNEQYF
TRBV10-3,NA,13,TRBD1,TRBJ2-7,TGTGCCATCAGGACGGGACAGACCTACGAGCAGTACTTC,CAIRTGQTYEQYF
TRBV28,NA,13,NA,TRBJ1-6,TGTGCCAGCAGTGCCACCGGACAGTCACCCCTCCACTTT,CASSATGQSPLHF
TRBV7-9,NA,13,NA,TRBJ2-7,TGTGCCAGCAGACCATCTAGGAATGGGGAGCAGTACTTC,CASRPSRNGEQYF
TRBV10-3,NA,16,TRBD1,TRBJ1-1,TGTGCCATCAGTGAGCCGGGACAGGGGGCGGGAACTGAAGCTTTCTTT,CAISEPGQGAGTEAFF
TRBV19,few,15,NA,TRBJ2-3,TGTGCCAGTAGTCCCCGTGATACCCGCACAGATACGCAGTATTTT,CASSPRDTRTDTQYF
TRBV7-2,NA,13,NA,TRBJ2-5,TGTGCCAGCAGCTTAAGGGTTTCGGAGACCCAGTACTTC,CASSLRVSETQYF
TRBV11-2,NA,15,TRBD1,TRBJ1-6,TGTGCCAGCAGCTTGGGACAGCCATATAATTCACCCCTCCACTTT,CASSLGQPYNSPLHF
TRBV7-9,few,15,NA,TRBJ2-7,TGTGCCAGCAGCTTATATGGGGGAACGGACTACGAGCAGTACTTC,CASSLYGGTDYEQYF
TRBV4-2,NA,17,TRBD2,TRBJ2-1,TGTGCCAGCAGCCCAACCTCTAGCGGGAGCTCCTACAATGAGCAGTTCTTC,CASSPTSSGSSYNEQFF
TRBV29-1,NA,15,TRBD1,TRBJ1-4,TGCAGCGTCTTGGGACAGTTTGCAACTAATGAAAAACTGTTTTTT,CSVLGQFATNEKLFF
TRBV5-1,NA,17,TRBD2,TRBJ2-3,TGCGCCAGCAGCCACGGCCCAAGCGGGGGGGCCGCAGATACGCAGTATTTT,CASSHGPSGGAADTQYF
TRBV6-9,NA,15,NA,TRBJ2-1,TGTGCCAGCAGTTCAGAGACAGGAGGTGGAGGTGAGCAGTTCTTC,CASSSETGGGGEQFF
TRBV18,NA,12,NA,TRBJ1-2,TGTGCCAGCTCACCAGCCAACTATGGCTACACCTTC,CASSPANYGYTF
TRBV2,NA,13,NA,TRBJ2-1,TGTGCCAGCATGTCAGCCCCGTACAATGAGCAGTTCTTC,CASMSAPYNEQFF
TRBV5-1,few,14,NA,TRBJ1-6,TGCGCCAGCAGCTCCGCAGGGGCCGATTCACCCCTCCACTTT,CASSSAGADSPLHF
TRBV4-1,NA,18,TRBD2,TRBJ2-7,TGCGCCAGCAGCACCCGGACTAGCGGGGGGACTACTGCCTACGAGCAGTACTTC,CASSTRTSGGTTAYEQYF
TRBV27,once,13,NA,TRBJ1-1,TGTGCCAGCAGTCGTATAGGGTCCGCTGAAGCTTTCTTT,CASSRIGSAEAFF
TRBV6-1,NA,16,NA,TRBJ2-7,TGTGCCAGCAGTGCCTCGCGGGGACTTAACCTCTACGAGCAGTACTTC,CASSASRGLNLYEQYF
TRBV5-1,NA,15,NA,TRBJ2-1,TGCGCCAGCAGCCCAGGACGGGTTGGATACAATGAGCAGTTCTTC,CASSPGRVGYNEQFF
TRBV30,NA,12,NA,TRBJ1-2,TGTGCCTGGAATCGACTCCTCTATGGCTACACCTTC,CAWNRLLYGYTF
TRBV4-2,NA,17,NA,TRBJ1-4,TGTGCCAGCAGCCAAGGGTCTCTGGGGGGAAGAACTGAAAAACTGTTTTTT,CASSQGSLGGRTEKLFF
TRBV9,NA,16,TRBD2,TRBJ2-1,TGTGCCAGCAGCCCAACAGTAGCGGGGGGGCTCAATGAGCAGTTCTTC,CASSPTVAGGLNEQFF
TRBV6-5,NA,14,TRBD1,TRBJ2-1,TGTGCCGCCAAGCCCAGGACAGGATACAATGAGCAGTTCTTC,CAAKPRTGYNEQFF